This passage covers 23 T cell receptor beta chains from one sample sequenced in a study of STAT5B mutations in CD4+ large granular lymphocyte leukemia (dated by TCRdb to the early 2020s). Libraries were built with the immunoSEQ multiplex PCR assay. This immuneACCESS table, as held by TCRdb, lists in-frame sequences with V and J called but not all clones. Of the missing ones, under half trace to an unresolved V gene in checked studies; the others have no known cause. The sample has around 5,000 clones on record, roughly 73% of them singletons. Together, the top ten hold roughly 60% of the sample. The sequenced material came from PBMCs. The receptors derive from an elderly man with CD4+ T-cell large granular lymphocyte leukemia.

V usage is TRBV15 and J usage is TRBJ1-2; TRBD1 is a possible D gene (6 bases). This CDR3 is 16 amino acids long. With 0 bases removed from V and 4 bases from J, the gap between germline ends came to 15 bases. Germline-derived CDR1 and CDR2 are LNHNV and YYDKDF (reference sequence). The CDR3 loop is CATSRDVLQGSYGYTF. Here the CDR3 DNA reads TGTGCCACCAGCAGAGATGTACTACAGGGAAGCTATGGCTACACCTTC.

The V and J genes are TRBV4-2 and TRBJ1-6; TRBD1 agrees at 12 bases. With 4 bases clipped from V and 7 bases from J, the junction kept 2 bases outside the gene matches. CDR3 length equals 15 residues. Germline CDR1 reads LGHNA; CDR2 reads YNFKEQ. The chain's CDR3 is CASSRGTGGNSPLHF. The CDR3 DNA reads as TGTGCCAGCAGCCGAGGGACAGGGGGCAATTCACCCCTCCACTTT.

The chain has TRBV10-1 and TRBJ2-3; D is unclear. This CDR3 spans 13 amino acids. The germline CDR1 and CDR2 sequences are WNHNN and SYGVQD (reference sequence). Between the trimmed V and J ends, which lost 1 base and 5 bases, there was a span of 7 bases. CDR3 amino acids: CASSEFRKDTQYF. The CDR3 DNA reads TGCGCCAGCAGTGAGTTCCGCAAAGATACGCAGTATTTT.

The CDR3, as DNA: TGTGCCAGCAGCTTAAACCGGGCACCGTACAATGAGCAGTTCTTC. Amino acids: CASSLNRAPYNEQFF. The gene calls are TRBV11-2 and TRBJ2-1, with D unclear. The CDR3 covers 15 residues. The V end was cut by 2 bases, the J end by 4 bases, with 12 bases between. Germline CDR1 reads SGHAT; CDR2 reads FQNNGV.

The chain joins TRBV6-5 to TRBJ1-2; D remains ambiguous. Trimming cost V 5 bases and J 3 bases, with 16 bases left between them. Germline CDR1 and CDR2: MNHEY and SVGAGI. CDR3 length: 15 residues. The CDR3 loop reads CASSKNGRRDYGYTF. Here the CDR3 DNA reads TGTGCCAGCAGTAAAAATGGGAGGAGGGACTATGGCTACACCTTC.

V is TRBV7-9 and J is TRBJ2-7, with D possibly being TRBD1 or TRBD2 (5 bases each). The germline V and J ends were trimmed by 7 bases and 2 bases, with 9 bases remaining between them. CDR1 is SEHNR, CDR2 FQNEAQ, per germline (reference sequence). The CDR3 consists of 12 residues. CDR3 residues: CASTGTTYEQYF. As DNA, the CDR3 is TGTGCCAGCACGGGGACCACCTACGAGCAGTACTTC.

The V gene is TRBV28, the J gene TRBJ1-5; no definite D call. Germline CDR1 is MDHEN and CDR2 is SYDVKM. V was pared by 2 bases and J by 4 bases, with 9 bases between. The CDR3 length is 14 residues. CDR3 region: CASSLPNGNQPQHF. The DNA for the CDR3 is TGTGCCAGCAGTTTACCCAACGGGAATCAGCCCCAGCATTTT.

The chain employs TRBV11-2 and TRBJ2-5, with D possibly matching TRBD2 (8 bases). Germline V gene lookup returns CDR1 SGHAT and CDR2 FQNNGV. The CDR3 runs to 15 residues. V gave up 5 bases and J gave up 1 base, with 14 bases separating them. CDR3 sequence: CASSPGGTAQETQYF. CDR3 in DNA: TGTGCCAGCAGCCCGGGGGGGACAGCCCAAGAGACCCAGTACTTC.

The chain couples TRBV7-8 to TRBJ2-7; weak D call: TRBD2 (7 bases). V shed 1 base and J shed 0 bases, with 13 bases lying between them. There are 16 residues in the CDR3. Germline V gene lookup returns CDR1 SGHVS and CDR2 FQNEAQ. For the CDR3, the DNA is TGTGCCAGCAGCTTAGTATGGGGGGGGCCCTCCTACGAGCAGTACTTC. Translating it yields CASSLVWGGPSYEQYF.

The CDR3, as DNA: TGTGCCAGCAGCTTAGGACGTTCTAGGGGAGCTTTCTTT. This gives the protein CASSLGRSRGAFF. The gene calls are TRBV11-2 and TRBJ1-1, with a tentative D call TRBD1 (5 bases). The CDR3 length is 13 residues. Germline-derived CDR1 and CDR2 are SGHAT and FQNNGV. Trimming removed 1 base at V and 10 bases at J, with 13 bases between.

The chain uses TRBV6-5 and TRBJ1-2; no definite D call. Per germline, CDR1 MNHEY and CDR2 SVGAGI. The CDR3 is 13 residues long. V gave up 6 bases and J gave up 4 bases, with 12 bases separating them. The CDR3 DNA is TGTGCCAGCAGCTCCCAAGGATCCTATGGCTACACCTTC. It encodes CASSSQGSYGYTF.

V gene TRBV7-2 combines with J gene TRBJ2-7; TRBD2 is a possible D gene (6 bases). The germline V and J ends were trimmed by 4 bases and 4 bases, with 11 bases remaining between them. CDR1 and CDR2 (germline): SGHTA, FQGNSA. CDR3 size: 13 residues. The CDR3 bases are TGTGCCAGCAGCTCCACGGAGGGGTACGAGCAGTACTTC. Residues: CASSSTEGYEQYF.

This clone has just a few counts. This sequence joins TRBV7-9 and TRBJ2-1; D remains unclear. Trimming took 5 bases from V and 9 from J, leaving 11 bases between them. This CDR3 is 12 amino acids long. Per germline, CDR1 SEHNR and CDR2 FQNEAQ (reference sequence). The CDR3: CASSGLSGEQFF. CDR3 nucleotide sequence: TGTGCCAGCAGCGGTCTGTCTGGTGAGCAGTTCTTC.

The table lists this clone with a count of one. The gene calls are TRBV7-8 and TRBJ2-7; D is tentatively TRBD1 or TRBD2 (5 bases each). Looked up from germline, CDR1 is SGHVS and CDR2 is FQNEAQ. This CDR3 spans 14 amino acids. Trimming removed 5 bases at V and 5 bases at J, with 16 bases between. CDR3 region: CASSQGTADHEQYF. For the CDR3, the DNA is TGTGCCAGCAGCCAAGGGACCGCGGACCACGAGCAGTACTTC.

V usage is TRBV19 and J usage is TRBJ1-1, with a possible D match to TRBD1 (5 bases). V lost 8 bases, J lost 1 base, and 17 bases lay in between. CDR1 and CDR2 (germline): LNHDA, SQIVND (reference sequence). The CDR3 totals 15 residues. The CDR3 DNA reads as TGTGCCAGTTACCGACCGGGACGGGAGAACACTGAAGCTTTCTTT. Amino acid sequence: CASYRPGRENTEAFF.

The CDR3 loop is CASTLCQICNQPQHF. In nucleotides, the CDR3 is TGTGCCAGTACCCTTTGCCAGATTTGCAATCAGCCCCAGCATTTT. The chain carries TRBV19 and TRBJ1-5, with D hard to call. V lost 7 bases and J 2 bases, leaving 15 bases between the germline ends. In germline, CDR1 is LNHDA, CDR2 SQIVND (reference sequence). The CDR3 has 15 residues.

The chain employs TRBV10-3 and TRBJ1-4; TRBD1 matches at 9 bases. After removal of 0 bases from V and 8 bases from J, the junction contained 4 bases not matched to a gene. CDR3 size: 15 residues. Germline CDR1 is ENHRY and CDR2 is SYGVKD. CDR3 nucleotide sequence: TGTGCCATCAGTGAGTCGGGACAGGGAGGAGAAAAACTGTTTTTT. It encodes CAISESGQGGEKLFF.

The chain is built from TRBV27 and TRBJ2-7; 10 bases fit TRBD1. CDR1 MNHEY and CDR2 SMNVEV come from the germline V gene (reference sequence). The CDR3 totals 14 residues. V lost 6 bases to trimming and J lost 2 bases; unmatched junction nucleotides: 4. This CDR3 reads CASSTGTGAYEQYF. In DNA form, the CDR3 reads TGTGCCAGCAGCACCGGGACAGGGGCCTACGAGCAGTACTTC.

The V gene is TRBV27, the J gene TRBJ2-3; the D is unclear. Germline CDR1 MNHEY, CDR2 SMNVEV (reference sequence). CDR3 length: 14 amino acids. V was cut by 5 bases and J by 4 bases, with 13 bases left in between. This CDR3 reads CASSPSLVSDTQYF. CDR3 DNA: TGTGCCAGCAGTCCCTCGTTGGTATCAGATACGCAGTATTTT.

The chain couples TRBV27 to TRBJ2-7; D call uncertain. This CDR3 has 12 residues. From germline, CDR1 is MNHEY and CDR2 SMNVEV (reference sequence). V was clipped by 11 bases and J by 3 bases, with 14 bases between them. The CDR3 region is CASRVGHYEQYF. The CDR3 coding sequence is TGTGCCTCCCGGGTGGGCCACTACGAGCAGTACTTC.

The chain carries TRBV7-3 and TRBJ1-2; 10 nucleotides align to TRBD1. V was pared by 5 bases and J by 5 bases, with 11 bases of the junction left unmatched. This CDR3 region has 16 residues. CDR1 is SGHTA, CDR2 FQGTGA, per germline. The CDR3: CASSLLRTGGPYGYTF. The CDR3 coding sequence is TGTGCCAGCAGCCTCCTTAGGACAGGGGGTCCTTATGGCTACACCTTC.

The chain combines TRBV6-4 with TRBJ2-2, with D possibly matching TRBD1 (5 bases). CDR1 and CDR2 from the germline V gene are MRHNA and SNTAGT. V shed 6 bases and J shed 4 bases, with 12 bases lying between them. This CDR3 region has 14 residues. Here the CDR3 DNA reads TGTGCCAGCAGGGAGACAGTCCGCACCGGGGAGCTGTTTTTT. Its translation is CASRETVRTGELFF.

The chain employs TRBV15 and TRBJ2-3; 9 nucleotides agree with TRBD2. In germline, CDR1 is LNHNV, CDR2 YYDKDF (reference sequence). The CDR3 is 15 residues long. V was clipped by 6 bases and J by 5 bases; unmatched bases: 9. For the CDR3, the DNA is TGTGCCACCAGAGCGGGAGGCCCGCCAGGAGATACGCAGTATTTT. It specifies CATRAGGPPGDTQYF.